Presented here are 27 T cell receptor beta chains from one specimen sequenced in a study of human T cells and chemical hapten exposure. Total RNA extraction was carried out from unfractionated whole blood. MiXCR, run by TCRdb on the 5' RACE reads, gives a single entry per CDR3 protein. Of 110,000 or so distinct CDR3 sequences listed, roughly 19% are singletons. The receptors come from a human donor in good health.

This clonotype was seen more than once but under ten times. CDR3 DNA: TGTGCCAGCAGCTTACAGGGACGAGAGACCCAGTACTTC. It encodes CASSLQGRETQYF. The chain uses TRBV12-3 or TRBV12-4 and TRBJ2-5; D is possibly TRBD1 (6 bases). This CDR3 is 13 amino acids long. V was clipped by 6 bases and J by 4 bases, with 12 bases between them.

The sample holds a few counts of this clonotype. The chain has TRBV3-1 and TRBJ2-7, with TRBD2 identical over 7 bases. Germline trimming cut 4 bases from V and 0 bases from J; bases unmatched to any gene: 6. CDR1 is LGHDT and CDR2 is YNNKEL in the germline V gene (reference sequence). The CDR3 is 15 residues long. CDR3 in DNA: TGTGCCAGCAGCCGGCCAAGCGGGGCCTCCTACGAGCAGTACTTC. It yields the protein CASSRPSGASYEQYF.

The V and J genes are TRBV5-6 and TRBJ2-1; 7 bases line up with TRBD2. Per the germline V gene, CDR1 is SGHDT and CDR2 is YYEEEE. V was clipped by 1 base and J by 10 bases; unmatched bases: 11. The CDR3 is 15 residues long. This CDR3 reads CASSLWGLPSNEQFF. CDR3 coding DNA: TGTGCCAGCAGCTTGTGGGGACTACCGTCGAACGAGCAGTTCTTC.

This clonotype occurred a few times. V is TRBV12-3 or TRBV12-4 and J is TRBJ2-3, with D perhaps matching TRBD2 (6 bases). The CDR3 length is 15 residues. V lost 6 bases and J lost 1, with 14 bases in between. The CDR3 coding sequence is TGTGCCAGCAGGATTGTGGCTAGCGGCACAGATACGCAGTATTTT. Translating it yields CASRIVASGTDTQYF.

This chain joins TRBV5-1 and TRBJ1-1; D ambiguous. Germline CDR1 is SGHRS and CDR2 is YFSETQ. The V end was cut by 6 bases, the J end by 0 bases, with 15 bases between. This CDR3 region has 15 residues. CDR3 DNA: TGCGCCAGCATCCTAGTACCGGGCATGAACACTGAAGCTTTCTTT. Translating gives CASILVPGMNTEAFF.

This clonotype was observed a handful of times. The V and J genes are TRBV28 and TRBJ2-3; D call uncertain. V lost 4 bases and J lost 4, with 9 bases in between. CDR1 is MDHEN and CDR2 is SYDVKM in the germline V gene. The CDR3 loop spans 13 amino acids. This CDR3 reads CASSSAPSDTQYF. The DNA for the CDR3 is TGTGCCAGCAGTTCAGCACCCTCAGATACGCAGTATTTT.

The sample holds a few counts of this clonotype. V usage is TRBV5-1 and J usage is TRBJ2-3; unclear D gene. The V gene lost 0 bases and the J gene lost 0 bases, with 5 bases spanning the gap. Germline V gene sequence: CDR1 SGHRS, CDR2 YFSETQ. The CDR3 consists of 14 residues. This CDR3 is CASSLVTSTDTQYF. The CDR3 region has the DNA TGCGCCAGCAGCTTGGTAACTAGCACAGATACGCAGTATTTT.

This clonotype was counted a few times. The chain carries TRBV10-3 and TRBJ1-6, with 8 bases identical to TRBD1. Germline CDR1 is ENHRY and CDR2 is SYGVKD. There are 14 residues in the CDR3. J gave up 7 bases and V 4 bases, and 3 bases lay outside the gene matches. The CDR3 nucleotides read TGTGCCATCAGTGTATCAGGGGGCAATTCACCCCTCCACTTT. This encodes CAISVSGGNSPLHF.

This sequence joins TRBV5-1 and TRBJ2-1, with D maybe TRBD2 (5 bases). The CDR3 is made up of 15 amino acids. CDR1 is SGHRS and CDR2 is YFSETQ in the germline V gene. V was trimmed by 5 bases and J by 8 bases, leaving 20 bases between them. The DNA for the CDR3 is TGCGCCAGCAGGTTCCCAGCGGTCCGCCACGATGAGCAGTTCTTC. Encoded protein: CASRFPAVRHDEQFF.

This clonotype was counted only a few times. V is TRBV29-1 and J is TRBJ1-1; D might be TRBD1 (5 bases). V was shortened by 7 bases and J by 4 bases, with 16 bases between the two germline ends. This CDR3 has 13 residues. CDR1 and CDR2 (germline): SQVTM, ANQGSEA. CDR3 amino acids: CSAGQGEGTEAFF. The CDR3 nucleotides read TGCAGCGCCGGTCAGGGCGAGGGCACTGAAGCTTTCTTT. Complete variable domain (other parts from reference TRBV29-1 and TRBJ1-1): SAVISQKPSRDICQRGTSLTIQCQVDSQVTMMFWYRQQPGQSLTLIATANQGSEATYESGFVIDKFPISRPNLTFSTLTVSNMSPEDSSIYLCSAGQGEGTEAFFGQGTRLTVV.

In this sample, this clonotype turned up a few times. CDR3 amino acids: CASSPLDRWNEQFF. The CDR3, as DNA: TGTGCCAGCAGCCCCCTAGACAGGTGGAATGAGCAGTTCTTC. The genes are TRBV7-8 and TRBJ2-1, with D perhaps matching TRBD1 (6 bases). Between the trimmed V and J ends, which lost 5 bases and 7 bases, there was a span of 15 bases. This CDR3 contains 14 residues. CDR1 and CDR2 from the germline V gene are SGHVS and FQNEAQ.

This clonotype was seen many times. This chain links TRBV28 with TRBJ2-1; perhaps TRBD1 as D (6 bases). This CDR3 contains 16 residues. In germline, CDR1 is MDHEN, CDR2 SYDVKM. Trimming took 5 bases from V and 4 from J, leaving 18 bases between them. The chain's CDR3 is CASSPRGWGRYNEQFF. The CDR3 coding sequence is TGTGCCAGCAGTCCAAGGGGCTGGGGGCGATACAATGAGCAGTTCTTC.

The chain carries TRBV24-1 and TRBJ1-1; the D is unclear. The CDR3 is 12 residues long. Looked up from germline, CDR1 is KGHDR and CDR2 is SFDVKD. With 2 bases removed from V and 1 base from J, the gap between germline ends came to 1 base. The CDR3 spells CATSDSNTEAFF. The CDR3 DNA reads TGTGCCACCAGTGATTCGAACACTGAAGCTTTCTTT.

There are a few counts of this clonotype. This chain connects TRBV28 to TRBJ2-7; no clear D gene. Trimming cost V 1 base and J 2 bases, with 24 bases left between them. This CDR3 contains 19 residues. CDR1 is MDHEN, CDR2 SYDVKM, per germline. The CDR3 DNA reads as TGTGCCAGCAGTTTATTTACCCCGACCTCGGCAGGCCAGACCTACGAGCAGTACTTC. This gives the protein CASSLFTPTSAGQTYEQYF.

This sequence joins TRBV4-2 and TRBJ1-5; D unclear. The V gene lost 0 bases and the J gene lost 6 bases, with 15 bases spanning the gap. Germline V gene sequence: CDR1 LGHNA, CDR2 YNFKEQ. The CDR3 runs 16 residues. Here the CDR3 reads CASSQEETAGSQPQHF. The CDR3 coding sequence is TGTGCCAGCAGCCAAGAAGAGACCGCAGGCAGTCAGCCCCAGCATTTT.

The chain uses TRBV10-3 and TRBJ1-6; 8 bases fit TRBD1. CDR1 and CDR2 from the germline V gene are ENHRY and SYGVKD. CDR3 size: 14 residues. Unmatched junction bases numbered 7, after V lost 8 bases and J lost 7 bases. CDR3 protein: CAISGGTGNSPLHF. The CDR3 DNA sequence: TGTGCCATCTCAGGGGGCACGGGAAATTCACCCCTCCACTTT.

The chain links TRBV7-9 to TRBJ2-1; 7 nucleotides align to TRBD1. With V trimmed by 6 bases and J by 4 bases, 9 bases remained unmatched. CDR1 is SEHNR and CDR2 is FQNEAQ in the germline V gene (reference sequence). The CDR3 length is 15 residues. DNA for the CDR3: TGTGCCAGCAGTTTTTACCGGGACAGTTACAATGAGCAGTTCTTC. This translates into CASSFYRDSYNEQFF.

The chain carries TRBV30 and TRBJ2-7, with D unclear. The V end was cut by 7 bases, the J end by 0 bases, with 10 bases between. The CDR3 has 12 amino acids. CDR1 is GTSNPN and CDR2 is SVGIG in the germline V gene (reference sequence). The CDR3 reads CASDSSSYEQYF. The CDR3 DNA is TGTGCCTCTGACTCAAGCTCCTACGAGCAGTACTTC.

This clonotype showed up just a few times. This chain connects TRBV5-1 to TRBJ2-5; TRBD2 aligns across 10 bases. The V and J ends lost 4 bases and 2 bases, in that order; junction bases with no gene match: 8. This CDR3 region has 16 residues. In germline, CDR1 is SGHRS, CDR2 YFSETQ. This chain's CDR3 is CASSPRLAGLQETQYF. DNA of the CDR3: TGCGCCAGCAGCCCCCGACTAGCGGGCCTACAAGAGACCCAGTACTTC.

The rearrangement links TRBV20-1 to TRBJ2-1, with 7 nucleotides matching TRBD2. J lost 6 bases, V lost 5 bases, and 13 bases had no gene match. The CDR3 runs to 15 residues. CDR1 and CDR2 from the germline V gene are DFQATT and SNEGSKA (reference sequence). The DNA for the CDR3 is TGCAGTGCTCCATCACCTACTAGCGCCATCAATGAGCAGTTCTTC. Amino acids: CSAPSPTSAINEQFF.

The chain couples TRBV28 to TRBJ2-3, with unresolved D. V was pared by 4 bases and J by 4 bases, with 9 bases between. The germline CDR1 and CDR2 sequences are MDHEN and SYDVKM. The CDR3 is 13 residues long. The CDR3 protein is CASSSSPPDTQYF. CDR3 in DNA: TGTGCCAGCAGTTCGTCCCCGCCAGATACGCAGTATTTT. Complete variable domain (other parts from reference TRBV28 and TRBJ2-3): DVKVTQSSRYLVKRTGEKVFLECVQDMDHENMFWYRQDPGLGLRLIYFSYDVKMKEKGDIPEGYSVSREKKERFSLILESASTNQTSMYLCASSSSPPDTQYFGPGTRLTVL.

This clonotype appeared many times. CDR3 amino acids: CAWSTRLGTPTYEQYF. The CDR3 DNA sequence: TGTGCCTGGAGCACACGGTTGGGGACGCCAACCTACGAGCAGTACTTC. This rearrangement joins TRBV30 to TRBJ2-7; D tentatively fits TRBD1 or TRBD2 (5 bases each). V lost 3 bases, J lost 2 bases, and 20 bases lay in between. This CDR3 region has 16 residues. Germline-derived CDR1 and CDR2 are GTSNPN and SVGIG (reference sequence).

This clonotype has more than one count but fewer than ten. V usage is TRBV27 and J usage is TRBJ2-1; D assignment may be TRBD1 or TRBD2 (5 bases each). Between the trimmed V and J ends, which lost 5 bases and 0 bases, there was a span of 11 bases. Germline V lookup: CDR1 MNHEY, CDR2 SMNVEV (reference sequence). This CDR3 contains 15 residues. The CDR3 sequence is CASSRDGSSYNEQFF. CDR3 nucleotides: TGTGCCAGCAGTCGGGACGGAAGCTCCTACAATGAGCAGTTCTTC.

This clonotype was seen a handful of times. The chain is built from TRBV2 and TRBJ2-1; either TRBD1 or TRBD2 may supply D (5 bases each). The CDR3 is made up of 16 amino acids. The V and J ends lost 6 bases and 7 bases respectively, with 22 bases between them. CDR1 and CDR2 from the germline V gene are SNHLY and FYNNEI. The CDR3 nucleotides read TGTGCCAGCAGGATTTCCGGGACCCACCGAGGAAATGAGCAGTTCTTC. It encodes CASRISGTHRGNEQFF.

The table lists this clonotype with a few counts. V is TRBV10-3 and J is TRBJ2-3; a possible D gene is TRBD2 (5 bases). This CDR3 contains 13 residues. Germline CDR1 is ENHRY and CDR2 is SYGVKD. Trimming removed 4 bases at V and 0 bases at J, with 5 bases between. The CDR3 loop is CAISGTSTDTQYF. The CDR3 DNA follows: TGTGCCATCAGTGGGACTAGCACAGATACGCAGTATTTT.

This clonotype was seen a few times. V is TRBV6-1 and J is TRBJ1-1; D not certain. Germline V gene data show CDR1 as MNHNS and CDR2 as SASEGT. The CDR3 spans 14 residues. Trimming left V 5 bases short and J 1 base short, with 11 bases between. CDR3 in amino acids: CASSTLGKNTEAFF. Written as DNA, the CDR3 is TGTGCCAGCAGTACCCTGGGGAAGAACACTGAAGCTTTCTTT.

This clonotype came up a few times. The rearrangement uses TRBV2 and TRBJ1-3; 8 nucleotides agree with TRBD1. V lost 6 bases, J lost 4 bases, and 8 bases stayed unmatched. The CDR3 consists of 15 residues. CDR1 is SNHLY, CDR2 FYNNEI, per germline. DNA for the CDR3: TGTGCCAGCAGAACAGGGGGGATCTCCGGAAACACCATATATTTT. Translating it yields CASRTGGISGNTIYF.